The 4 T cell receptor beta chains reported below all come from one sample, sequenced in a study of T-cell memory formation after mild COVID-19. MiXCR was run by TCRdb on the 5' RACE reads, yielding one entry per CDR3 protein. The sample has 550,000 to 700,000 distinct CDR3 sequences; under 20% are singletons. The sample comprised PBMCs or a T cell subset sorted from them (not recorded which). Receptors were obtained from an adult woman who had mild COVID-19 (a few samples of this study predate the infection). Cell type and time point are not known.

This clonotype was picked up a small number of times. The genes are TRBV5-6 and TRBJ1-1; the D is unclear. Per the germline V gene, CDR1 is SGHDT and CDR2 is YYEEEE. The CDR3 totals 16 residues. The germline V and J ends were trimmed by 0 bases and 6 bases, with 18 bases remaining between them. CDR3 residues: CASSLAADTSYPEAFF. The CDR3 bases are TGTGCCAGCAGCTTGGCGGCTGATACATCCTATCCTGAAGCTTTCTTT.

In its sample, this clonotype was seen many times. This chain joins TRBV4-2 and TRBJ1-2; no clear D. V dropped 0 bases and J dropped 4 bases, with 12 bases sitting between them. The germline gives CDR1 LGHNA, CDR2 YNFKEQ. The CDR3 runs 15 residues. CDR3 region: CASSQDFEGSYGYTF. DNA for the CDR3: TGTGCCAGCAGCCAAGATTTTGAGGGATCCTATGGCTACACCTTC.

The chain recombines TRBV6-5 with TRBJ2-1; D ambiguous. Germline loops: CDR1 MNHEY, CDR2 SVGAGI. The CDR3 totals 15 residues. Between the trimmed V and J ends, which lost 6 bases and 7 bases, there was a span of 19 bases. This CDR3 is CASSGYSRTGNEQFF. The CDR3 DNA reads TGTGCCAGCAGCGGCTACTCTCGAACGGGTAATGAGCAGTTCTTC.

The rearrangement links TRBV6-5 to TRBJ2-3, with D possibly TRBD2 on 5 matching bases. V gave up 7 bases and J gave up 6 bases, with 8 bases separating them. There are 11 residues in the CDR3. The germline V gene encodes CDR1 MNHEY and CDR2 SVGAGI. CDR3 in DNA: TGTGCCAGCACCAGGAGGGATACGCAGTATTTT. It is translated as CASTRRDTQYF.